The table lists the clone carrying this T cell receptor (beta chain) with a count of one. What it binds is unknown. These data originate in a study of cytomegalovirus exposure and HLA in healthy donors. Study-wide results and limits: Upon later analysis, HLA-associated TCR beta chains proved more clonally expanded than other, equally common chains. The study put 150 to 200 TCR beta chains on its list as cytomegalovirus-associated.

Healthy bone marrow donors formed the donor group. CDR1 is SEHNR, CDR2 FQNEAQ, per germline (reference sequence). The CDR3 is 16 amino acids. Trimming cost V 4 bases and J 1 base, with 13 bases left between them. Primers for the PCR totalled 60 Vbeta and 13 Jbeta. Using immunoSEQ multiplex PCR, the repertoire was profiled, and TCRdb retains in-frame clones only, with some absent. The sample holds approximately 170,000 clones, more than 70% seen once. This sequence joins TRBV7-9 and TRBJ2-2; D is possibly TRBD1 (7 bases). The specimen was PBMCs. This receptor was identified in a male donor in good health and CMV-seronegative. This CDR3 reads CASSSPGGKNTGELFF. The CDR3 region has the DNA TGTGCCAGCAGCTCCCCAGGGGGGAAGAACACCGGGGAGCTGTTTTTT.